This T cell receptor beta chain was identified during a study of regulatory T cells in long-lasting Graves disease. Time point of the sample: newly diagnosed GD, antithyroid drugs for less than 3 months. Scientists built the TCR library using RNA that was extracted from PBMCs. This clonotype was observed at least ten times. Germline lookup yields CDR1 SGDLS and CDR2 YYNGEE. Unmatched junction bases numbered 4, after V lost 3 bases and J lost 10 bases. CDR3 length: 14 residues. Libraries of TCR beta came from iRepertoire HTBI primers plus Arm-PCR of CDR3 regions. One entry per CDR3 protein, called by TCRdb with MiXCR from the multiplex PCR reads. The sample contains 300,000 to 400,000 distinct CDR3 sequences, about 16% of which appear only once.

Here the sequenced sample was peripheral blood mononuclear cells (PBMCs), taken at new diagnosis, from a patient treated with antithyroid drugs. V usage is TRBV9 and J usage is TRBJ1-6, with 10 bases fitting TRBD1. The receptor was derived from a female donor with Graves disease. The CDR3 sequence: CASSAGQGGSPLHF. For the CDR3, the DNA is TGTGCCAGCAGCGCCGGACAGGGGGGATCACCCCTCCACTTT.